Listed below are T cell receptor beta chains from one sample, sequenced in a study of T cell responses to AZD1222 COVID-19 vaccine. Generated by immunoSEQ multiplex PCR, the TCRdb table keeps only in-frame clones and is missing some. The repertoire holds fewer than 100,000 clones, with around 90% as singletons. Material: peripheral blood, obtained 28 days after the second AZD1222 dose. The receptor source for this set is an adult who received the AZD1222 COVID-19 vaccine. Each CDR3 is given with its conserved first and last residue. The order of the fields is V gene, CDR3 length, J gene, clone size, D gene, CDR3 protein, CDR3 DNA. A D gene is named only where the DNA matches it firmly. Rows may omit the clone size; those that give it use once, few, many or a size class.

TRBV4-1	14	TRBJ2-7	.	.	CASSQVMGEGEQYF	TGCGCCAGCAGCCAAGTTATGGGGGAAGGCGAGCAGTACTTC
TRBV10-3	15	TRBJ1-2	few	TRBD1	CATLPTGATDYGYTF	TGTGCCACCCTCCCGACAGGGGCTACGGACTATGGCTACACCTTC
TRBV7-7	12	TRBJ1-2	.	.	CAIGNEVDGYTF	TGTGCTATTGGCAACGAGGTAGATGGCTACACCTTC
TRBV3-1/TRBV3-2	14	TRBJ1-2	.	.	CASSLRERAGGYTF	TGTGCCAGCAGCCTTCGTGAGAGGGCGGGTGGCTACACCTTC
TRBV23-1	11	TRBJ1-3	.	.	CARASGNTIYF	TGCGCCCGGGCCTCTGGAAACACCATATATTTT
TRBV5-5	16	TRBJ1-2	.	.	CASSLALHAGADGYTF	TGTGCCAGCAGCTTGGCCCTTCATGCAGGGGCAGATGGCTACACCTTC
TRBV5-4	14	TRBJ1-2	.	TRBD1	CASSLAGGGGRHTF	TGTGCCAGCAGCTTGGCGGGAGGGGGCGGACGCCACACCTTC
TRBV7-2	16	TRBJ1-2	.	TRBD1	CASSLSGGQGAHGYTF	TGTGCCAGCAGCTTATCAGGAGGACAGGGGGCGCATGGCTACACCTTC
TRBV7-2	15	TRBJ1-3	once	.	CASSLGPGAGNTIYF	TGTGCCAGCAGCTTAGGCCCGGGGGCTGGAAACACCATATATTTT
TRBV7-9	15	TRBJ1-4	.	.	CASSLGRARNEKLFF	TGTGCCAGCAGCTTAGGCCGGGCGAGGAATGAAAAACTGTTTTTT
TRBV4-2	16	TRBJ2-7	.	TRBD1	CASSQAEGASSYEQYF	TGTGCCAGCAGCCAAGCTGAGGGGGCCAGCTCCTACGAGCAGTACTTC
TRBV30	13	TRBJ1-1	.	.	CAWTSTLNTEAFF	TGTGCCTGGACCTCCACTCTGAACACTGAAGCTTTCTTT
TRBV29-1	13	TRBJ1-4	.	.	CSVEDRRNEKLFF	TGCAGCGTGGAAGACAGGCGGAATGAAAAACTGTTTTTT
TRBV10-3	15	TRBJ2-2	.	.	CAISEPVANTGELFF	TGTGCCATCAGTGAACCAGTAGCGAACACCGGGGAGCTGTTTTTT
TRBV4-1	16	TRBJ2-7	.	.	CASSLSRSELPYEQYF	TGCGCCAGCAGCCTAAGTCGGTCCGAACTCCCCTACGAGCAGTACTTC
TRBV5-8	14	TRBJ2-3	.	TRBD1	CASSFGSGQGGQYF	TGTGCCAGCAGCTTTGGGAGTGGACAGGGTGGGCAGTATTTT
TRBV4-2	18	TRBJ1-6	.	.	CASSQGIPAQGMNSPLHF	TGTGCCAGCAGCCAAGGCATTCCGGCTCAAGGCATGAATTCACCCCTCCACTTT
TRBV27	14	TRBJ1-1	.	.	CASSPRGVPTEAFF	TGTGCCAGCAGTCCACGGGGGGTTCCCACTGAAGCTTTCTTT
TRBV19	16	TRBJ2-3	once	.	CASSSTPRQVRNTQYF	TGTGCCAGTAGCAGTACCCCCCGGCAGGTCCGAAATACGCAGTATTTT
TRBV2	13	TRBJ2-7	few	TRBD1	CASIGTVVWEQYF	TGTGCCAGCATAGGGACAGTCGTTTGGGAGCAGTACTTC
TRBV2	15	TRBJ2-3	once	TRBD1	CASSWDRGFADTQYF	TGTGCCAGCAGCTGGGACAGGGGCTTCGCAGATACGCAGTATTTT
TRBV6-5	14	TRBJ1-2	.	.	CASKGSATNYGYTF	TGTGCCAGCAAGGGCAGTGCTACTAACTATGGCTACACCTTC
TRBV5-1	15	TRBJ2-2	.	.	CASSLNGGQPGELFF	TGCGCCAGCAGCTTGAATGGAGGGCAGCCCGGGGAGCTGTTTTTT
TRBV6-2/TRBV6-3	14	TRBJ2-2	.	.	CASSLWGNTGELFF	TGTGCCAGCAGCCTATGGGGGAATACCGGGGAGCTGTTTTTT
TRBV7-2	14	TRBJ1-2	.	.	CASSSTPRGEGYTF	TGTGCCAGCAGCTCGACCCCGCGGGGGGAAGGCTACACCTTC
TRBV7-3	13	TRBJ2-5	.	.	CASSALAQETQYF	TGTGCCAGCAGCGCCCTGGCGCAAGAGACCCAGTACTTC
TRBV28	14	TRBJ1-2	.	.	CASSLLTENYGYTF	TGTGCCAGCAGTTTATTGACGGAAAACTATGGCTACACCTTC
TRBV9	14	TRBJ2-3	.	.	CASSVGASTDTQYF	TGTGCCAGCAGCGTAGGAGCCAGCACAGATACGCAGTATTTT
TRBV5-4	16	TRBJ2-2	.	TRBD2	CASSPRTSGHYGELFF	TGTGCCAGCAGCCCTAGGACTAGCGGACACTACGGGGAGCTGTTTTTT
TRBV9	15	TRBJ2-7	.	.	CASSVDPLGSYEQYF	TGTGCCAGCAGCGTGGACCCCCTAGGCTCCTACGAGCAGTACTTC
TRBV3-1/TRBV3-2	14	TRBJ2-7	.	TRBD2	CASSPGLAGREQYF	TGTGCCAGCAGCCCCGGACTAGCGGGAAGGGAGCAGTACTTC
TRBV6-6	15	TRBJ1-2	.	TRBD1	CASSSGTELLYGYTF	TGTGCCAGCAGCTCCGGGACAGAATTACTCTATGGCTACACCTTC
TRBV12-3/TRBV12-4	13	TRBJ1-2	.	.	CASSLWGYYGYTF	TGTGCCAGCAGTTTGTGGGGTTACTATGGCTACACCTTC
TRBV7-2	15	TRBJ2-7	.	.	CASTDRHHTGYEQYF	TGTGCCAGCACCGATCGGCATCACACCGGGTACGAGCAGTACTTC
TRBV5-1	12	TRBJ1-2	.	.	CASSLDGHGYTF	TGCGCCAGCAGCTTGGACGGCCATGGCTACACCTTC
TRBV29-1	13	TRBJ1-2	few	.	CSVEDNQGDGYTF	TGCAGCGTTGAAGATAACCAGGGAGACGGCTACACCTTC
TRBV5-4	14	TRBJ2-1	.	TRBD2	CASSLELAGDEQFF	TGTGCCAGCAGCTTGGAACTAGCGGGGGATGAGCAGTTCTTC
TRBV5-1	16	TRBJ2-1	.	TRBD1	CASSSGVDRDPNEQFF	TGCGCCAGCAGCTCAGGGGTGGACAGGGACCCCAATGAGCAGTTCTTC
TRBV18	15	TRBJ2-7	once	.	CASSPVNRVVYEQYF	TGTGCCAGCTCACCGGTCAACAGGGTAGTTTACGAGCAGTACTTC
TRBV5-1	13	TRBJ2-1	.	.	CASSQGPGNEQFF	TGCGCCAGTTCACAGGGCCCGGGCAATGAGCAGTTCTTC
TRBV14	14	TRBJ2-1	few	.	CASSPTLAGNEQFF	TGTGCCAGCAGCCCCACCTTAGCAGGCAATGAGCAGTTCTTC
TRBV2	13	TRBJ1-4	.	.	CASSESQGYRLFF	TGTGCCAGCAGTGAAAGTCAGGGGTATAGGCTGTTTTTT
TRBV28	12	TRBJ1-5	.	.	CASSLPDQPQHF	TGTGCCAGCAGTTTGCCCGATCAGCCCCAGCATTTT
TRBV19	16	TRBJ2-3	.	TRBD2	CASSLSGGAFTDTQYF	TGTGCCAGTAGTCTCTCGGGGGGGGCCTTCACAGATACGCAGTATTTT
TRBV7-2	14	TRBJ1-2	.	.	CASSFGGREGGYTF	TGTGCCAGCAGCTTCGGGGGCCGAGAGGGTGGCTACACCTTC
TRBV19	12	TRBJ2-1	.	.	CASSGTTWEQFF	TGTGCCAGTAGTGGGACGACTTGGGAGCAGTTCTTC
TRBV6-5	15	TRBJ1-2	.	.	CASSYRKAPGYGYTF	TGTGCCAGCAGTTACAGAAAGGCCCCGGGGTATGGCTACACCTTC
TRBV6-2/TRBV6-3	15	TRBJ2-3	.	.	CASSYGGLATDTQYF	TGTGCCAGCAGTTACGGGGGGCTAGCGACAGATACGCAGTATTTT
TRBV5-6	15	TRBJ1-1	.	TRBD1	CASSIQGNLNTEAFF	TGTGCCAGCAGCATACAGGGGAACCTGAACACTGAAGCTTTCTTT
TRBV13	16	TRBJ1-6	.	.	CASSLGGGRVPSPLHF	TGTGCCAGCAGCTTAGGGGGGGGCAGGGTGCCATCACCCCTCCACTTT
TRBV18	14	TRBJ1-5	.	.	CASSPQGLDQPQHF	TGTGCCAGCTCACCCCAGGGGTTGGATCAGCCCCAGCATTTT
TRBV4-2	15	TRBJ1-2	.	TRBD1	CASSQETGANYGYTF	TGTGCCAGCAGCCAAGAGACAGGGGCAAACTATGGCTACACCTTC
TRBV6-5	13	TRBJ1-6	.	TRBD1	CASRTGVSSPLHF	TGTGCCAGCAGAACAGGGGTAAGCTCACCCCTCCACTTT